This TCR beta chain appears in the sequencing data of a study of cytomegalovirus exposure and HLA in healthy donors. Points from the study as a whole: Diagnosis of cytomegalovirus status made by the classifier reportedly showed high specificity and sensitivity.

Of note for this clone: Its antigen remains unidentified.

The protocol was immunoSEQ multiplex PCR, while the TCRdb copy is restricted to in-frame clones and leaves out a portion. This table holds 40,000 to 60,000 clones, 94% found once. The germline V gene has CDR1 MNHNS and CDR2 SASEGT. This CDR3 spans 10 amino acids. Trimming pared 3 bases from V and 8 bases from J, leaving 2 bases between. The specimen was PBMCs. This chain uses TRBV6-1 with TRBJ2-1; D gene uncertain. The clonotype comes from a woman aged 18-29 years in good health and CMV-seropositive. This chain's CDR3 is CASSDYEQFF. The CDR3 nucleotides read TGTGCCAGCAGTGACTATGAGCAGTTCTTC.